This TCR beta chain comes out of a study of blood T cell repertoires in COVID-19. Study-wide background: Samples came from the United States, Italy and Spain, spanning acute and convalescent COVID-19. PBMCs, B-cell-depleted T cells, or T cells were the source of the cDNA or gDNA that made up the material.

The authors' processing: Estimates of nucleated cell counts were drawn from the amplification of reference gene primers. TCRdb's table, derived via immunoSEQ multiplex PCR, lists solely in-frame clones and lacks some. That table furnishes V, J and clone size, whereas the DNA furnished D and trimming. Among about 290,000 clones, around four fifths were seen once, and the ten largest hold less than 4.5%. The V and J ends lost 5 bases and 4 bases respectively, with 18 bases between them. Per the germline V gene, CDR1 is MDHEN and CDR2 is SYDVKM. This CDR3 is 16 amino acids long. This clone was detected only a few times.

The source material was peripheral blood. This sequence was found in a woman between 50 and 59 years old with active or convalescent COVID-19. The chain employs TRBV28 and TRBJ1-3, with D possibly being TRBD1 (5 bases). The CDR3 coding sequence is TGTGCCAGCAGTCGTTTTGACTGGGGCGAGGGAAACACCATATATTTT. Translation: CASSRFDWGEGNTIYF. Supplemented by reference TRBV28 and TRBJ1-3, the full variable domain reads DVKVTQSSRYLVKRTGEKVFLECVQDMDHENMFWYRQDPGLGLRLIYFSYDVKMKEKGDIPEGYSVSREKKERFSLILESASTNQTSMYLCASSRFDWGEGNTIYFGEGSWLTVV.